This TCR beta chain was retrieved from a study of T cell repertoires in cytomegalovirus infection. Regarding the study as a whole: CMV-specific HLA-C-restricted TCR beta clonotypes dominated the ex vivo response.

The germline V gene has CDR1 SNHLY and CDR2 FYNNEI. V dropped 7 bases and J dropped 0; count of bases not matched to a gene: 5. The CDR3 contains 14 residues. Via MiXCR, TCRdb re-called the reads, giving one row per CDR3 protein. The sample includes around 450,000 distinct CDR3 sequences, around 10% of them seen just once. Concerning this clonotype itself: Its cognate antigen is unknown.

This TCR derives from a human donor in good health (CMV status not recorded). Some clones in this sample may be carry-over from other donors' samples. Source material: PBMCs. J is TRBJ1-1 and V is TRBV2, with TRBD1 matching over 7 bases. The CDR3 coding sequence is TGTGCCAGCATGGAGGGGGCCGTGAACACTGAAGCTTTCTTT. Translated: CASMEGAVNTEAFF.